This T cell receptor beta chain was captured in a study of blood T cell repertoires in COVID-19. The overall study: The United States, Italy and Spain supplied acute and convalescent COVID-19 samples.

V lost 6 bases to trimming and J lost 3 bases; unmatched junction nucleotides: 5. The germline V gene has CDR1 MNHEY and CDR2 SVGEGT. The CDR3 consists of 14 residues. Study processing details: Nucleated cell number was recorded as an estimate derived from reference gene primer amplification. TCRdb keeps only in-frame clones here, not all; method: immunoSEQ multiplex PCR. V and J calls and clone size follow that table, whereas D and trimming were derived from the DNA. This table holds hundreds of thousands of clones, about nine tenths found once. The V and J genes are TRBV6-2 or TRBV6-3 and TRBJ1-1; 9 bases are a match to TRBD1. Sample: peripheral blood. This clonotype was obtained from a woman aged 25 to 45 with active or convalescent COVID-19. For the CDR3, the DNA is TGTGCCAGCAGCGGGACAGGGTGGTACACTGAAGCTTTCTTT. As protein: CASSGTGWYTEAFF.